Presented here are 23 T cell receptor beta chains from one specimen sequenced in a study of response to subunit inactivated influenza vaccine. TCRdb re-called the RT-PCR reads with MiXCR, one entry per CDR3 protein. The sample yields roughly 160,000 distinct CDR3 sequences, 9.5% to 13% seen once. This specimen was non-naive T cells sorted from PBMCs, taken roughly 6 weeks after vaccination. These receptors were collected from a man in his fifties who received an inactivated influenza vaccine.

This clonotype was observed a few times. The chain joins TRBV27 to TRBJ2-7; D uncertain. The CDR3 runs 13 residues. Germline values: CDR1 MNHEY, CDR2 SMNVEV (reference sequence). V shed 0 bases and J shed 7 bases, with 10 bases lying between them. The CDR3 DNA follows: TGTGCCAGCAGTTTATCGCGGACCGGGGAGCAGTACTTC. Its translation is CASSLSRTGEQYF.

This clonotype was seen many times. V gene TRBV19 combines with J gene TRBJ2-7, with 7 bases matching TRBD2. The germline V gene has CDR1 LNHDA and CDR2 SQIVND (reference sequence). The V and J ends lost 6 bases and 0 bases, in that order; junction bases with no gene match: 8. This CDR3 region has 15 residues. CDR3 bases: TGTGCCAGTAGCCACAGCGGGATTAACTCCTACGAGCAGTACTTC. This translates into CASSHSGINSYEQYF.

The J gene is TRBJ2-3, the V gene TRBV5-6, with TRBD1 matching over 10 bases. Germline-derived CDR1 and CDR2 are SGHDT and YYEEEE. J lost 6 bases, V lost 4 bases, and 14 bases had no gene match. This CDR3 has 17 amino acids. The DNA for the CDR3 is TGTGCCAGCAGCCTGACCACCGGGACAGGGGAAGGGGATACGCAGTATTTT. Amino acid sequence: CASSLTTGTGEGDTQYF.

This clonotype has at least ten counts. V usage is TRBV11-2 and J usage is TRBJ2-1; possibly TRBD2 for D (6 bases). Germline V CDR1 and CDR2: SGHAT, FQNNGV. Trimming took off 3 bases at V and 2 bases at J, with 17 bases between the two ends. The CDR3 length is 17 residues. The CDR3 nucleotides read TGTGCCAGCAGCTTTCCTCGGACTACCCAAACCTACAATGAGCAGTTCTTC. It encodes CASSFPRTTQTYNEQFF.

Many counts were recorded for this clonotype. The chain uses TRBV12-3 or TRBV12-4 and TRBJ2-2; D might be TRBD2 (5 bases). This CDR3 has 14 residues. V was clipped by 7 bases and J by 0 bases, with 9 bases between them. CDR3 in amino acids: CASKIGTNTGELFF. The CDR3 DNA is TGTGCCAGCAAGATCGGGACGAACACCGGGGAGCTGTTTTTT.

The sample holds a few counts of this clonotype. V and J are TRBV7-6 and TRBJ2-1; 9 bases are shared with TRBD2. Germline V gene sequence: CDR1 SGHVS, CDR2 FNYEAQ. The V segment lost 4 bases and the J segment 7 bases; nucleotides outside the gene matches: 8. The CDR3 contains 15 residues. DNA of the CDR3: TGTGCCAGCAGCTATAGCGGGAGAAGTTTGAATGAGCAGTTCTTC. Protein: CASSYSGRSLNEQFF.

CDR3 DNA sequence: TGCGCCAGCAGCTTGGGGGAATTTCTGACTACCTACGAGCAGTACTTC. It codes for CASSLGEFLTTYEQYF. The rearrangement joins TRBV5-1 to TRBJ2-7; D may be TRBD2 (5 bases). From germline, CDR1 is SGHRS and CDR2 YFSETQ. With 0 bases removed from V and 2 bases from J, the gap between germline ends came to 15 bases. The CDR3 runs 16 residues.

This clonotype has a handful of counts. The CDR3 loop reads CASSQVPGPTEAFF. The CDR3 DNA follows: TGCGCCAGCAGCCAAGTACCAGGGCCCACTGAAGCTTTCTTT. V gene TRBV4-3 combines with J gene TRBJ1-1, with a tentative D call TRBD1 (5 bases). V was shortened by 1 base and J by 4 bases, with 10 bases between the two germline ends. The CDR3 totals 14 residues. The germline V gene has CDR1 LGHNA and CDR2 YSLEER.

The chain has TRBV12-5 and TRBJ2-3; TRBD1 might be the D (6 bases). V shed 0 bases and J shed 0 bases, with 13 bases lying between them. CDR1 is LGHNT, CDR2 FRNRAP, per germline. This CDR3 comprises 17 residues. This chain's CDR3 is CASGLVRQAASTDTQYF. CDR3 DNA: TGTGCTAGTGGTTTGGTGCGACAGGCAGCTAGCACAGATACGCAGTATTTT.

CDR3 nucleotide sequence: TGTGCCAGCAGTTCTAGCGGGGGGCCCCGTAGTGAGCAGTTCTTC. Translation: CASSSSGGPRSEQFF. The chain uses TRBV27 and TRBJ2-1; 11 bases are a match to TRBD2. The trim removed 4 bases at V and 9 bases at J, leaving 8 bases unmatched. Germline assignment: CDR1 MNHEY and CDR2 SMNVEV (reference sequence). The CDR3 runs 15 residues.

The chain carries TRBV2 and TRBJ2-7, with D uncertain. Trimming left V 8 bases short and J 3 bases short, with 11 bases between. CDR1 is SNHLY, CDR2 FYNNEI, per germline. This CDR3 comprises 12 residues. CDR3 DNA: TGTGCCAGCTTCAGGACCGACTACGAGCAGTACTTC. Protein: CASFRTDYEQYF.

This clonotype has at least ten counts. This chain joins TRBV4-3 and TRBJ1-1, with 8 bases fitting TRBD1. The V gene end was trimmed by 3 bases and the J gene end by 4 bases; junction bases not matched to a gene: 10. The CDR3 extends over 16 amino acids. Germline V gene data show CDR1 as LGHNA and CDR2 as YSLEER. The CDR3 here is CASSQMTGDGSTEAFF. The DNA for the CDR3 is TGCGCCAGCAGCCAGATGACAGGGGATGGGAGCACTGAAGCTTTCTTT.

This clonotype was counted many times. The gene calls are TRBV5-1 and TRBJ2-1; TRBD2 aligns across 15 bases. This CDR3 spans 15 amino acids. Germline-derived CDR1 and CDR2 are SGHRS and YFSETQ. Trimming took 2 bases from V and 9 from J; bases not matched to a gene: 3. CDR3 DNA sequence: TGCGCCAGCAGCTTCGGGACTAGCGGGGGGAGTGAGCAGTTCTTC. This sequence encodes CASSFGTSGGSEQFF.

This clonotype was counted only a few times. The rearrangement uses TRBV5-1 and TRBJ2-5; possible D gene TRBD2, 6 bases. The V gene's germline CDR1 is SGHRS and CDR2 YFSETQ. V lost 0 bases to trimming and J lost 5 bases, with 14 bases between them. The CDR3 is 15 amino acids. The CDR3, as DNA: TGCGCCAGCAGCTTGGCGGGACTCTTTGAGGAGACCCAGTACTTC. Amino acids: CASSLAGLFEETQYF.

The chain combines TRBV9 with TRBJ2-3, with D hard to call. V gave up 8 bases and J gave up 5 bases, with 21 bases separating them. The CDR3 totals 15 residues. Germline values: CDR1 SGDLS, CDR2 YYNGEE. The CDR3 reads CASASGPWSQDTQYF. DNA of the CDR3: TGTGCCAGTGCATCGGGCCCCTGGTCGCAAGATACGCAGTATTTT.

The J gene is TRBJ1-1, the V gene TRBV18; tentative D call: TRBD1 (5 bases). The CDR3 runs 15 residues. V lost 4 bases, J lost 3 bases, and 15 bases lay in between. CDR1 and CDR2 from the germline V gene are KGHSH and LQKENI. CDR3 nucleotides: TGTGCCAGCTCACTTCCGGGACTTCCGGACACTGAAGCTTTCTTT. It yields the protein CASSLPGLPDTEAFF.

This clonotype appeared a few times. V is TRBV20-1 and J is TRBJ2-7, with D possibly TRBD2 on 6 matching bases. Per germline, CDR1 DFQATT and CDR2 SNEGSKA (reference sequence). The CDR3 contains 14 residues. The V gene lost 3 bases and the J gene lost 0 bases, with 12 bases spanning the gap. CDR3 DNA: TGCAGTGCTAGGGACTACAAAGACTCCTACGAGCAGTACTTC. Its translation is CSARDYKDSYEQYF.

The V call is TRBV11-2, the J call TRBJ1-5, with D unresolved. Germline assignment: CDR1 SGHAT and CDR2 FQNNGV. The CDR3 contains 13 residues. Trimming left V 1 base short and J 3 bases short, with 4 bases between. CDR3 loop: CASSLVHNQPQHF. DNA for the CDR3: TGTGCCAGCAGCTTAGTTCACAATCAGCCCCAGCATTTT.

In its sample, this clonotype was seen a few times. V and J are TRBV7-2 and TRBJ2-1; tentatively, D is TRBD2 (7 bases). Germline lookup yields CDR1 SGHTA and CDR2 FQGNSA. The CDR3 spans 15 residues. V lost 1 base, J lost 8 bases, and 15 bases lay in between. This CDR3 reads CASSLEGEGRYEQFF. DNA of the CDR3: TGTGCCAGCAGCTTAGAGGGGGAGGGCAGGTATGAGCAGTTCTTC.

This clonotype was detected ten times or more. The rearrangement links TRBV5-1 to TRBJ2-3; D remains ambiguous. This CDR3 contains 14 residues. The V gene's germline CDR1 is SGHRS and CDR2 YFSETQ. Trimming left V 0 bases short and J 4 bases short, with 9 bases between. The CDR3, as DNA: TGCGCCAGCAGCTTGGGCACTGCGGCAGATACGCAGTATTTT. Protein sequence: CASSLGTAADTQYF.

This clonotype came up many times. CDR3 coding DNA: TGTGCCAGCAGCCGGCTTAGGGGGGAGTTCTACAATGAGCAGTTCTTC. Translation: CASSRLRGEFYNEQFF. The V and J genes are TRBV3-1 and TRBJ2-1; D possibly uses TRBD1 or TRBD2 (6 bases each). Germline lookup yields CDR1 LGHDT and CDR2 YNNKEL (reference sequence). CDR3 length: 16 residues. Between the trimmed V and J ends, which lost 4 bases and 3 bases, there was a span of 16 bases.

This clonotype was seen repeatedly, ten times or more. The chain has TRBV5-5 and TRBJ1-1, with D possibly being TRBD1 (5 bases). V lost 1 base, J lost 2 bases, and 9 bases lay in between. The CDR3 extends over 14 amino acids. CDR1 and CDR2 from the germline V gene are SGHKS and YYEKEE (reference sequence). CDR3 loop: CASSLSGGNTEAFF. CDR3 nucleotide sequence: TGTGCCAGCAGCTTGTCGGGGGGAAACACTGAAGCTTTCTTT.

This clonotype was recorded a few times. The genes are TRBV7-2 and TRBJ2-7; D tentatively fits TRBD1 or TRBD2 (5 bases each). Germline-derived CDR1 and CDR2 are SGHTA and FQGNSA. The V and J ends lost 7 bases and 7 bases respectively, with 14 bases between them. The length of the CDR3 is 12 residues. In DNA form, the CDR3 reads TGTGCCAGCACTGGGACCTTCGGAGAGCAGTACTTC. It codes for CASTGTFGEQYF.